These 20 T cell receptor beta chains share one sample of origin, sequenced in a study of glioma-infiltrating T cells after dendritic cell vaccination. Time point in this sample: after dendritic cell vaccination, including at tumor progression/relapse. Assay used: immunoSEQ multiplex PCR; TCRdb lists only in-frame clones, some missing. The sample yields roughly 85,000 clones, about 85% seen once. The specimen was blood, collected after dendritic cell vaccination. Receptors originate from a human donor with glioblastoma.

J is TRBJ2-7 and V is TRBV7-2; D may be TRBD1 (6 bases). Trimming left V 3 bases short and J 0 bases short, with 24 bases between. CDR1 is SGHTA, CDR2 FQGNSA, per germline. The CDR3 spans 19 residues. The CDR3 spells CASSFEWGRGGLSSYEQYF. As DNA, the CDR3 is TGTGCCAGCAGCTTCGAGTGGGGGCGCGGCGGGCTCAGCTCCTACGAGCAGTACTTC.

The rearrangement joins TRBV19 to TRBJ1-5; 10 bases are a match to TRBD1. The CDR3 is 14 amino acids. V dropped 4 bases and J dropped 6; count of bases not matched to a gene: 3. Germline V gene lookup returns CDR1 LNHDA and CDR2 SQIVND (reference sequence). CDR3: CASSRQGAVQPQHF. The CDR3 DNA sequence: TGTGCCAGTAGTAGACAGGGGGCGGTTCAGCCCCAGCATTTT.

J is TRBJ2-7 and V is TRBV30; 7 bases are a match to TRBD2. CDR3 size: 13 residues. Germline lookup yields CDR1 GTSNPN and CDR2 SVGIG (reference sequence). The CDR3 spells CASGRGSSREQYF. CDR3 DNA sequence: TGTGCTTCTGGACGCGGGAGTTCCCGCGAGCAGTACTTC.

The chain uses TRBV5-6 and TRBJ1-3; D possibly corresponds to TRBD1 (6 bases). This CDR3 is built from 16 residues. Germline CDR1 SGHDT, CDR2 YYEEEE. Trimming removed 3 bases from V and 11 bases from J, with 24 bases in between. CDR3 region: CASSWTAGAGLGAIYF. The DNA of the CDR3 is TGTGCCAGCAGCTGGACTGCGGGGGCCGGGTTAGGTGCCATATATTTT.

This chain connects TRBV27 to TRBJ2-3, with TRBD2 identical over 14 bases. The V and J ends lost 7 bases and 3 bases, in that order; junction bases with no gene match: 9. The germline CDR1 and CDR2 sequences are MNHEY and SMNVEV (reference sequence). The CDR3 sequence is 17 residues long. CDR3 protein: CASTGWGTSGGTDTQYF. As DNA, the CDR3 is TGTGCCAGCACGGGATGGGGGACTAGCGGGGGAACAGATACGCAGTATTTT.

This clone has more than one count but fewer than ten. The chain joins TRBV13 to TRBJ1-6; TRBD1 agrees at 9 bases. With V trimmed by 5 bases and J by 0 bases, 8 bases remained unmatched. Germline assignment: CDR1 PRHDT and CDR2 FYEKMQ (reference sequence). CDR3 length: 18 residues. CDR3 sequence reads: CASSTRDREDSYNSPLHF. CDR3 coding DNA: TGTGCCAGCAGCACCCGGGACAGGGAGGACTCCTATAATTCACCCCTCCACTTT.

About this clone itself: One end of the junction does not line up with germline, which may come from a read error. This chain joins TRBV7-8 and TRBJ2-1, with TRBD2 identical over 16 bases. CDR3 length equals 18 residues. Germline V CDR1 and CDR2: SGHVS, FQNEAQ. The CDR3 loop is CASSRGQQGLAGGISLLF. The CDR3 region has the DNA TGTGCCAGCAGCCGGGGACAGCAGGGACTAGCGGGAGGGATCTCCCTCCTCTTC.

CDR3 DNA sequence: TGTGCCAGCAGCTTGGAGACTAGCGGGATGTACAATGAGCAGTTCTTC. Its protein product is CASSLETSGMYNEQFF. This chain joins TRBV5-4 and TRBJ2-1; 11 bases map to TRBD2. This CDR3 contains 16 residues. Germline V gene data show CDR1 as SGHNT and CDR2 as YYREEE (reference sequence). The V segment lost 0 bases and the J segment 4 bases; nucleotides outside the gene matches: 3.

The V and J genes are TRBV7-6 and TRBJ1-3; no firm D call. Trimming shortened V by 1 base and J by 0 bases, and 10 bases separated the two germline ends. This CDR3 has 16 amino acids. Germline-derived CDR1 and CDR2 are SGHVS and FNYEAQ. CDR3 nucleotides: TGTGCCAGCAGCTTAGAGGGAGGGCCCTCTGGAAACACCATATATTTT. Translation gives CASSLEGGPSGNTIYF.

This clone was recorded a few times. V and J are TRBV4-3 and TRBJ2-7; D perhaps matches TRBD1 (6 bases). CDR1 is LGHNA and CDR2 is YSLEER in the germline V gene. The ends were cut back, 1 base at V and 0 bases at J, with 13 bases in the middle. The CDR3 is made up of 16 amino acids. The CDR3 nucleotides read TGCGCCAGCAGCCAAGCCCGACAGGTGACCTCCTACGAGCAGTACTTC. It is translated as CASSQARQVTSYEQYF.

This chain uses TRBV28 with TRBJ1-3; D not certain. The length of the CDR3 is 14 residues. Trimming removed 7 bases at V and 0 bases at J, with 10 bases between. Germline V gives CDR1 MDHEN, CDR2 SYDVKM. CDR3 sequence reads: CASIGGHSGNTIYF. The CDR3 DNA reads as TGTGCCAGCATTGGAGGGCACTCTGGAAACACCATATATTTT.

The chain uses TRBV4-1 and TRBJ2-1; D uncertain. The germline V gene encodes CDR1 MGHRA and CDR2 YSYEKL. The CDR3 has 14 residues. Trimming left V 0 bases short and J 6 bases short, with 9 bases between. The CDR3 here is CASSQEDSLNEQFF. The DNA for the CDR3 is TGCGCCAGCAGCCAAGAAGACTCCCTCAATGAGCAGTTCTTC.

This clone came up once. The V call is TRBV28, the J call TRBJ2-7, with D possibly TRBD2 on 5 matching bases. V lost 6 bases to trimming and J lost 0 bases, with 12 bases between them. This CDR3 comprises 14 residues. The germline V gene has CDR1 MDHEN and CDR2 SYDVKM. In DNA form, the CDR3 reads TGTGCCAGCAGAATACCCGGGAACTCCTACGAGCAGTACTTC. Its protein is CASRIPGNSYEQYF.

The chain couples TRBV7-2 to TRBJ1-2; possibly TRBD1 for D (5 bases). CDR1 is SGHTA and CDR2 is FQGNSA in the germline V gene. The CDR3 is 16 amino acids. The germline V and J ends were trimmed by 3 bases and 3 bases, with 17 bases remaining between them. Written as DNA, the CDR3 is TGTGCCAGCAGCTTTGGGGGACTTCGGGGTCACTATGGCTACACCTTC. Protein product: CASSFGGLRGHYGYTF.

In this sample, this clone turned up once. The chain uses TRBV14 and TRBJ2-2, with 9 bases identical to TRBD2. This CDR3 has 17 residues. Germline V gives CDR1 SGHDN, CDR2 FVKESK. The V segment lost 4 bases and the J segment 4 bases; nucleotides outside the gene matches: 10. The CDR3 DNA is TGTGCCAGCAGCCGAACCGGGACTAGCTTTTTCACCGGGGAGCTGTTTTTT. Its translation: CASSRTGTSFFTGELFF.

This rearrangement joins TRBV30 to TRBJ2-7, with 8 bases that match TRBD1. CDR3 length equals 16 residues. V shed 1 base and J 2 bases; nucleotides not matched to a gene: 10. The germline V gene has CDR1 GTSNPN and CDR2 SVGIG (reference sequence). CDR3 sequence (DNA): TGTGCCTGGAGTGCTCGTAACAGGGGGAGGACCTACGAGCAGTACTTC. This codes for CAWSARNRGRTYEQYF.

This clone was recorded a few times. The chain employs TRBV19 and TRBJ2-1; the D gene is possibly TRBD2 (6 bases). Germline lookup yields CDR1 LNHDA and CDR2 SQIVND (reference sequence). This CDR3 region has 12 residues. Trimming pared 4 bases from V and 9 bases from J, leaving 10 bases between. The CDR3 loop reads CASSRGVTEQFF. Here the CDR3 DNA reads TGTGCCAGTAGTAGGGGGGTAACTGAGCAGTTCTTC.

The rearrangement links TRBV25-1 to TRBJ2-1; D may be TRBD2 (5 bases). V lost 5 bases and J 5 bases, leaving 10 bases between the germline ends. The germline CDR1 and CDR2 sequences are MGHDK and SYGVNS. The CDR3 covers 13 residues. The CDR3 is CASSYGKDNEQFF. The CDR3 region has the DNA TGTGCCAGCAGTTACGGGAAAGACAATGAGCAGTTCTTC.

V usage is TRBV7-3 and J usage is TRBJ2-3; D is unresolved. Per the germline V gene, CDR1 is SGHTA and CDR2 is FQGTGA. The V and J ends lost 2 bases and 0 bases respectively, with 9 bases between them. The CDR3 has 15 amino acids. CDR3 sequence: CASSLLGMSTDTQYF. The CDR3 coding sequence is TGTGCCAGCAGCTTATTGGGCATGAGCACAGATACGCAGTATTTT. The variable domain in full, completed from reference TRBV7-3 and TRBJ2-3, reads GAGVSQTPSNKVTEKGKYVELRCDPISGHTALYWYRQSLGQGPEFLIYFQGTGAADDSGLPNDRFFAVRPEGSVSTLKIQRTERGDSAVYLCASSLLGMSTDTQYFGPGTRLTVL.

CDR3 in amino acids: CASNQGPYADTQYF. The CDR3, as DNA: TGTGCCAGCAATCAGGGTCCTTACGCAGATACGCAGTATTTT. The chain uses TRBV6-5 and TRBJ2-3, with a possible D match to TRBD1 (5 bases). This CDR3 comprises 14 residues. V was shortened by 7 bases and J by 4 bases, with 15 bases between the two germline ends. CDR1 is MNHEY, CDR2 SVGAGI, per germline.